Below, one T cell receptor (beta chain) is given with its context. In its sample, this clone was seen once. Its target antigen remains unknown. Base qualities are not provided; no much larger clone lies one nucleotide away. TCRbeta CDR3 regions were amplified from genomic DNA using the immunoSEQ Assay, a bias-controlled multiplex PCR. Per the authors' processing: Within the assay, amplification of reference gene primers was used to estimate how many nucleated cells each sample contained. To quantify the absolute abundance of each unique TCRbeta CDR3 rearrangement, sequence reads were collapsed and filtered. For each sample, productive Simpson clonality was calculated as the square root of Simpson's diversity index over productive rearrangements. TCRdb took over this immuneACCESS table, retaining in-frame rearrangements with V and J assigned. Such tables are incomplete; in checked studies, under half of the missing clones stem from an unresolved V gene, and the remainder is unexplained. The V and J calls and clone size come from that table; D and trimming were worked out from the DNA. For this sample the table gives tens of thousands of clones, of which 75% to 95% were detected only once. Approximately 3% of the sample rests with the top ten.

These data come from a study of blood T cell repertoires in COVID-19 (dated by TCRdb to 2018 to 2021). In terms of the full investigation: The collaborator samples originated in the United States, Italy and Spain and spanned the acute and convalescent phases of COVID-19. The material from the prospective study consisted of cDNA or gDNA derived from T cells, B-cell-depleted T cells, or PBMCs. Deeply sampled blood TCRbeta repertoires from subjects exposed to, actively infected with, or recovered from COVID-19 were included in the dataset. The repertoires were released in a freely available public database meant as a resource for research on the immune response to SARS-CoV-2. The samples were drawn from the first 160 participants of the ongoing ImmuneRACE study and from 1,254 subjects provided by 6 global collaborators. The sample metadata nearly always contained a de-identified subject ID, COVID-19 status, age in years and sex. HLA class I and class II types, where available, came from metadata supplied by the sample provider rather than from assay-based typing.

The investigation overall reported the following: The quantity of clinical and demographic metadata differed by source and by participant and was supplied without curation.

Collaborating institutions collected whole blood in K2EDTA tubes following their own protocols. For TCRbeta analysis, collaborator samples were shipped as frozen whole blood, as isolated PBMCs, or as DNA extracted from either sample type. V is cut by 4 bases and J by 6 bases, and the space between the germline ends is 9 bases. For CDR1 and CDR2, the germline V gene (reference sequence) lists SEHNR and FQNEAQ. The CDR3 numbers 12 residues from cysteine through phenylalanine. Only the CDR3 DNA is retained, 36 bases long and in frame from the first base. The sequencing input was peripheral blood. This clonotype originated in a man aged 50 to 60 with acute or convalescent COVID-19. The chain uses TRBV7-9 and TRBJ1-2, with no confidently assigned D gene. The nucleotides read TGTGCCAGCAGCTCAGCCCTCCATGGCTACACCTTC. Translation gives CASSSALHGYTF.